This TCR beta chain was documented in a study of blood T cell repertoires in COVID-19. Study information: The origin of the acute and convalescent COVID-19 samples was the United States, Italy and Spain. Sources were T cells, B-cell-depleted T cells, or PBMCs; the material itself was cDNA or gDNA.

This CDR3 comprises 15 residues. Losses at the gene ends were 5 bases for V and 8 bases for J; bases not matched to a gene: 11. CDR1 is SGHTA, CDR2 FQGNSA, per germline. This clone appeared a single time. Per the study methods: Estimation of nucleated cell counts was performed using reference gene primer amplification. Profiled with immunoSEQ multiplex PCR; TCRdb holds only in-frame clones, not every one. Clone size and the V and J calls come from that table; the DNA yielded D and trimming. The sample shows 250,000 to 350,000 clones, 75% to 90% of them seen only once. The sequencing input was peripheral blood. The sequence was collected from a woman in her thirties who had recovered from COVID-19. The V call is TRBV7-2, the J call TRBJ2-1; 8 bases are a match to TRBD2. In DNA form, the CDR3 reads TGTGCCAGCAGCACTAATAGCGGGAATGTTTATGAGCAGTTCTTC. Encoded protein: CASSTNSGNVYEQFF.